The 5 T cell receptor beta chains below all came from one sample that was sequenced in a study of OX40 agonist ivuxolimab in advanced cancers. Library generation was performed with the immunoSEQ multiplex PCR assay. Sourced from immuneACCESS, this table was stored by TCRdb with only in-frame sequences that have V and J called. A share of the clones is absent; for the studies checked, an unresolved V gene accounts for under half, and the remainder has no known explanation. The sample table lists tens of thousands of clones, about 90% of them with a count of one. The top ten clones comprise 0.4% to 0.55% of the sample. The specimen was CD4+ or CD8+ T cells sorted from blood, collected in a trial of the OX40 agonist ivuxolimab. Source of these receptors: an adult with an advanced solid tumor such as melanoma, head and neck, liver or kidney cancer.

CDR3 sequence (DNA): TGTGCCAGCAGCGCATACGCCGCGGGGGGTCGGGAACTGTTTTTT. It codes for CASSAYAAGGRELFF. J is TRBJ1-4 and V is TRBV27; D might be TRBD1 (5 bases). The CDR3 is 15 residues long. Trimming took off 6 bases at V and 12 bases at J, with 23 bases between the two ends. The V gene's germline CDR1 is MNHEY and CDR2 SMNVEV (reference sequence).

Of note for this clone: The junction shows a germline mismatch at one end, possibly a read error. The V gene is TRBV7-7, the J gene TRBJ2-5; TRBD2 matches at 10 bases. Germline assignment: CDR1 SSHAT and CDR2 FNYEAQ (reference sequence). CDR3 length: 14 amino acids. CDR3 sequence: CASSIKREGETQYF. CDR3 nucleotide sequence: TGTGCTAGCAGTATAAAGCGGGAGGGAGAGACCCAGTACTTC.

CDR3 amino acids: CATSRDIWDSLGTGELFF. The CDR3 DNA is TGTGCCACCAGCAGAGATATATGGGACTCCCTGGGGACCGGGGAGCTGTTTTTT. This chain joins TRBV15 and TRBJ2-2; weak D call: TRBD2 (6 bases). The ends were cut back, 0 bases at V and 5 bases at J, with 19 bases in the middle. This CDR3 has 18 residues. Looked up from germline, CDR1 is LNHNV and CDR2 is YYDKDF (reference sequence).

This clone was recorded once. This chain connects TRBV4-1 to TRBJ2-3; 8 bases align to TRBD2. CDR1 and CDR2 (germline): MGHRA, YSYEKL. The trim removed 0 bases at V and 2 bases at J, leaving 4 bases unmatched. This CDR3 comprises 16 residues. The CDR3 loop reads CASSQEFSGNTDTQYF. CDR3 bases: TGCGCCAGCAGCCAAGAGTTTAGCGGGAACACAGATACGCAGTATTTT.

The gene calls are TRBV2 and TRBJ2-5, with D perhaps being TRBD1 or TRBD2 (5 bases each). Germline V CDR1 and CDR2: SNHLY, FYNNEI. V was trimmed by 7 bases and J by 5 bases, leaving 20 bases between them. The CDR3 is 15 residues long. DNA for the CDR3: TGTGCCAGCACCCCGGGGACCCTGGGAAGGGAGACCCAGTACTTC. It codes for CASTPGTLGRETQYF.